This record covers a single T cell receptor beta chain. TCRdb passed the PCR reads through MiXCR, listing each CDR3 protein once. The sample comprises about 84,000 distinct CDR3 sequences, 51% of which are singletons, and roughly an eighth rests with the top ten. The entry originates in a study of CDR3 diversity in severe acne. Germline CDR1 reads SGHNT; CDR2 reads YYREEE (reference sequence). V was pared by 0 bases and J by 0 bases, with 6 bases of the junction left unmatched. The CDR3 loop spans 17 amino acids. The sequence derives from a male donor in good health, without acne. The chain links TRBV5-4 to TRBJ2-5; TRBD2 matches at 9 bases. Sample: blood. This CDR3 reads CASSLEAGGLYQETQYF. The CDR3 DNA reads TGTGCCAGCAGCTTGGAGGCGGGGGGGCTGTACCAAGAGACCCAGTACTTC.